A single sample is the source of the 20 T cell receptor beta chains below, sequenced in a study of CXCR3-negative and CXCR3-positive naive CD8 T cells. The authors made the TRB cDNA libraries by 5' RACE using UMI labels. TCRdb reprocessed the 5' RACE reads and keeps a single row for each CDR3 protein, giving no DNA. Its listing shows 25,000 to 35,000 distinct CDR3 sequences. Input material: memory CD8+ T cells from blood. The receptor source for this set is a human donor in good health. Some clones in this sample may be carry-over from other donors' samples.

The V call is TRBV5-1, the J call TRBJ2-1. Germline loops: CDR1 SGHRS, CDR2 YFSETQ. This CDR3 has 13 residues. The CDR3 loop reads CASSMDSYNEQFF.

CDR3 residues: CASSPLPGRNTDTQYF. The chain uses TRBV7-6 and TRBJ2-3; TCRdb reports TRBD1, a call that lacks DNA to check it against. The CDR3 runs 16 residues. Germline CDR1 is SGHVS and CDR2 is FNYEAQ.

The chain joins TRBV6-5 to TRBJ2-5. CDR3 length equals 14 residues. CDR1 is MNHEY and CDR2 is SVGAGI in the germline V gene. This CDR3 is CASSYNVGDETQYF.

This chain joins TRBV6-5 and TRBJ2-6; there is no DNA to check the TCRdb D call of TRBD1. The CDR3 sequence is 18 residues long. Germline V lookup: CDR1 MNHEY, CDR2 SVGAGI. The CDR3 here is CASSNLIQGSSGANVLTF.

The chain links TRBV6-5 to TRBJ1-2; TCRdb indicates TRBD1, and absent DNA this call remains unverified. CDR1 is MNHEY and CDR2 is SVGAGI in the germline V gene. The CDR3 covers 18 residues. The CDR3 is CASSYSKRSQGGVFGYTF.

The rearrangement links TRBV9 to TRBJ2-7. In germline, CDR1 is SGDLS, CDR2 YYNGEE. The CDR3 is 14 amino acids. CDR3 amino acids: CASSVYKWSYEQYF.

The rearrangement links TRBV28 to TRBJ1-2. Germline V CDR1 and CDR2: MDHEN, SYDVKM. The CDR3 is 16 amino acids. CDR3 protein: CASSQHEAGFNYGYTF.

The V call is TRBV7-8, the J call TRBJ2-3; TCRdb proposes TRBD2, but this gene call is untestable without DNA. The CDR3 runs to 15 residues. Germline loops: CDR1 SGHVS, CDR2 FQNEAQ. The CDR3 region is CASSLIQGPTDTQYF.

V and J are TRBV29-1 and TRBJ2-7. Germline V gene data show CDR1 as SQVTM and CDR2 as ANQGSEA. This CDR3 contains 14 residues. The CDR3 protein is CSVEDPAHSYEQYF.

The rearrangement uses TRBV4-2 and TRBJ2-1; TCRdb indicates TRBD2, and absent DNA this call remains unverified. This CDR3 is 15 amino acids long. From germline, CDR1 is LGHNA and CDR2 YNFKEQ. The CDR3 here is CASSQDSGGANEQFF.

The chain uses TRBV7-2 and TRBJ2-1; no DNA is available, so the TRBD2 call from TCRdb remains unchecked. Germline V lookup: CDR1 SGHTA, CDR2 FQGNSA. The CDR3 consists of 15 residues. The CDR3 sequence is CASSLTSGAHNEQFF.

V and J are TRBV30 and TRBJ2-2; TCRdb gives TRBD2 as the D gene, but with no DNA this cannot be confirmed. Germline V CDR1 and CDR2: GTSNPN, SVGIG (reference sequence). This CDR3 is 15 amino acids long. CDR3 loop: CAWSVGGRASGELFF.

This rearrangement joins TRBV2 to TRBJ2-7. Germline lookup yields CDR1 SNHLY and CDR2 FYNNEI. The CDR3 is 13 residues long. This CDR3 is CATGPGRTYEQYF.

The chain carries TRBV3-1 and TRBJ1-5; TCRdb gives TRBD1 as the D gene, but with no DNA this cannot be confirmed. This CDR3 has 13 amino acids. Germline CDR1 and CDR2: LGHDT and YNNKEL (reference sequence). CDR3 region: CASSQGAVQPQHF.

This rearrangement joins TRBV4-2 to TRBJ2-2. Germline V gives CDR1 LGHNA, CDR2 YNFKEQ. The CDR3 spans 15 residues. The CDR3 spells CASSQELGNTGELFF.

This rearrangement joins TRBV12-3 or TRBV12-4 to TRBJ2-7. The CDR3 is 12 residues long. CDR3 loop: CASSIAPYEQYF.

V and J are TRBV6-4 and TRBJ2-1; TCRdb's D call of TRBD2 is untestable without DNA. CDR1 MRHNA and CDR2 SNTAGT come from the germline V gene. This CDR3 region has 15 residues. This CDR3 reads CASSDSLADYNEQFF.

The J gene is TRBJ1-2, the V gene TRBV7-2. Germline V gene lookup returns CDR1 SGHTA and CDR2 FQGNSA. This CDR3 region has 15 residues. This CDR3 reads CASSPDSRSPYGYTF.

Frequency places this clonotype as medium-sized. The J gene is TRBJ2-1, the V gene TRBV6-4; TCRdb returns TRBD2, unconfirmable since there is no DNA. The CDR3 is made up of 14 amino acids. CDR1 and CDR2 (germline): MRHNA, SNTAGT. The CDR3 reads CASSRSGGVNEQFF.

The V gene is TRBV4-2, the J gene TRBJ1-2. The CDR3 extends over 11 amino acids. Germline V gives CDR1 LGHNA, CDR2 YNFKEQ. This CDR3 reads CASSTNYGYTF.